The sequence of this T cell receptor (beta chain) was determined in a study of T cell changes during pregnancy in multiple sclerosis. Germline lookup yields CDR1 MGHDK and CDR2 SYGVNS. This CDR3 is built from 14 residues. Trimming took 5 bases from V and 6 from J, leaving 17 bases between them. TCRdb's table, derived via immunoSEQ multiplex PCR, lists solely in-frame clones and lacks some. The repertoire consists of some 80,000 clones, with 85% to 95% occurring once and the leading ten covering approximately 0.15%. V is TRBV25-1 and J is TRBJ2-7; D not resolved. The sequencing here drew on CD4+ T cells from peripheral blood mononuclear cells, taken after pregnancy. This sequence originates from a female donor with multiple sclerosis, enrolled in a pregnancy study. CDR3 in DNA: TGTGCCAGCAGTCACGAATCCCACTTCGCCGAGCAGTACTTC. Translation: CASSHESHFAEQYF.